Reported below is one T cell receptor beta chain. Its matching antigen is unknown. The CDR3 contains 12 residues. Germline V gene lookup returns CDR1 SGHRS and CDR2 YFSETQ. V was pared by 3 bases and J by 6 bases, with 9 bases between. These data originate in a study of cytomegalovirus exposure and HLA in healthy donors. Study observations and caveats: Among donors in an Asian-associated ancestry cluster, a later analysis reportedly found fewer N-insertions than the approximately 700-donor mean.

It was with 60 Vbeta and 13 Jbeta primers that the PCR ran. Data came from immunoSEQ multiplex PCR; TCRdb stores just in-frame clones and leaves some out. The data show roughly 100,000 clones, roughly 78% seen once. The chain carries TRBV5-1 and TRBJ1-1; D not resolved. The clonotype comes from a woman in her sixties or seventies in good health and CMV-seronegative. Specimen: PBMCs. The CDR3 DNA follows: TGCGCCAGCAGCTCCGGGGTCCCTGAAGCTTTCTTT. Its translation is CASSSGVPEAFF.